The 26 T cell receptor beta chains below all came from one sample that was sequenced in a study of vaccination effects on CD4 cells after COVID-19. Antigen-specific CD4+ T cells were expanded (with viral peptide pools) by the ViraFEST assay ahead of sequencing. Cells that had been cultured for 10 days were the source of isolated CD4+ T cells. Nobody among the vaccine recipients had prior SARS-CoV-2 infection (nucleocapsid antibodies were negative). These receptors have no known antigen. Method: immunoSEQ multiplex PCR; TCRdb's copy keeps in-frame clones and lacks some. The sample yields tens of thousands of clones, approximately 74% seen once. This sample comprised CD4+ T cells from PBMCs cultured with SARS-CoV-2 spike peptides, obtained before COVID-19 vaccination. These receptors were collected from a human donor who received a COVID-19 vaccine.

The V call is TRBV6-4, the J call TRBJ2-7, with D uncertain. Germline-derived CDR1 and CDR2 are MRHNA and SNTAGT. V dropped 8 bases and J dropped 6 bases, with 8 bases sitting between them. The CDR3 length is 10 residues. The CDR3 reads CASCIGEQYF. The CDR3 coding sequence is TGTGCCAGCTGTATTGGCGAGCAGTACTTC.

This clone was counted only a few times. V is TRBV4-2 and J is TRBJ1-4; TRBD1 aligns across 9 bases. The CDR3 is made up of 14 amino acids. V shed 5 bases, J shed 7 bases, and the junction held 5 bases outside the gene matches. CDR1 is LGHNA, CDR2 YNFKEQ, per germline. CDR3 in amino acids: CASSDGTGSEKLFF. DNA for the CDR3: TGTGCCAGCAGCGACGGGACAGGGTCTGAAAAACTGTTTTTT.

The chain combines TRBV27 with TRBJ1-6; D perhaps matches TRBD1 (5 bases). Trimming stripped 0 bases from V and 2 bases from J, with 11 bases between. Germline V gene data show CDR1 as MNHEY and CDR2 as SMNVEV (reference sequence). The CDR3 runs to 17 residues. The CDR3 DNA sequence: TGTGCCAGCAGTTTATCGGTGTCGGACACCTATAATTCACCCCTCCACTTT. Its translation is CASSLSVSDTYNSPLHF.

The rearrangement uses TRBV18 and TRBJ1-5, with D possibly being TRBD1 (6 bases). Trimming cost V 3 bases and J 5 bases, with 14 bases left between them. Germline assignment: CDR1 KGHSH and CDR2 LQKENI. The CDR3 is made up of 15 amino acids. CDR3 nucleotides: TGTGCCAGCTCACCCCAAGGACAGTACCATCAGCCCCAGCATTTT. Amino acids: CASSPQGQYHQPQHF. Filled out from reference TRBV18 and TRBJ1-5, the complete variable domain reads NAGVMQNPRHLVRRRGQEARLRCSPMKGHSHVYWYRQLPEEGLKFMVYLQKENIIDESGMPKERFSAEFPKEGPSILRIQQVVRGDSAAYFCASSPQGQYHQPQHFGDGTRLSIL.

The CDR3 reads CSSRRTGKGRNQPQHF. The DNA for the CDR3 is TGCAGCTCCCGACGTACAGGGAAAGGTCGCAATCAGCCCCAGCATTTT. The chain links TRBV29-1 to TRBJ1-5; D is possibly TRBD1 (6 bases). The germline V gene has CDR1 SQVTM and CDR2 ANQGSEA. This CDR3 contains 16 residues. Trimming stripped 8 bases from V and 2 bases from J, with 22 bases between.

This clone was recorded only once. The chain employs TRBV5-4 and TRBJ2-1; 7 bases line up with TRBD2. Looked up from germline, CDR1 is SGHNT and CDR2 is YYREEE (reference sequence). CDR3 length: 20 residues. With 0 bases clipped from V and 4 bases from J, the junction kept 19 bases outside the gene matches. CDR3 loop: CASSLGASGLKLNSYNEQFF. The CDR3 DNA reads TGTGCCAGCAGCTTGGGGGCTAGCGGACTCAAACTCAATTCGTACAATGAGCAGTTCTTC.

V is TRBV30 and J is TRBJ1-2; 8 bases line up with TRBD1. The CDR3 is 15 residues long. Germline V gene sequence: CDR1 GTSNPN, CDR2 SVGIG (reference sequence). The junction had 8 bases not matched to a gene; V was cut back by 1 base and J by 4 bases. This CDR3 is CAWSARGQAPYGYTF. CDR3 nucleotide sequence: TGTGCCTGGAGTGCCAGGGGACAGGCCCCCTATGGCTACACCTTC.

The chain uses TRBV6-1 and TRBJ2-1; D uncertain. The CDR3 has 15 residues. Trimming cost V 3 bases and J 10 bases, with 19 bases left between them. CDR1 is MNHNS and CDR2 is SASEGT in the germline V gene. Written as DNA, the CDR3 is TGTGCCAGCAGTGAGGAGCCCGAGTTAGCCGGCGAGCAGTTCTTC. This codes for CASSEEPELAGEQFF.

The V and J genes are TRBV19 and TRBJ2-1; 7 bases map to TRBD2. The length of the CDR3 is 15 residues. Per germline, CDR1 LNHDA and CDR2 SQIVND (reference sequence). With 7 bases clipped from V and 0 bases from J, the junction kept 6 bases outside the gene matches. CDR3 DNA sequence: TGTGCCAGTACCGGGAGGCCGAGCTCCTACAATGAGCAGTTCTTC. This sequence encodes CASTGRPSSYNEQFF.

The chain is built from TRBV3-1 (or the pseudogene TRBV3-2) and TRBJ1-1, with a weak D call TRBD1 (5 bases). V was clipped by 5 bases and J by 3 bases, with 13 bases between them. The germline V gene encodes CDR1 LGHDT and CDR2 YNNKEL (reference sequence). The CDR3 length is 14 residues. The CDR3 region has the DNA TGTGCCAGCAGCTTCAGGGAAGGGGACACTGAAGCTTTCTTT. This encodes CASSFREGDTEAFF.

The chain couples TRBV5-1 to TRBJ1-3; TRBD1 is a possible D gene (6 bases). CDR1 and CDR2 from the germline V gene are SGHRS and YFSETQ. Trimming pared 7 bases from V and 3 bases from J, leaving 11 bases between. This CDR3 is built from 13 residues. CDR3 coding DNA: TGCGCCAGCGCCAGGGGAGATGGAAACACCATATATTTT. Amino acid sequence: CASARGDGNTIYF.

The chain uses TRBV6-5 and TRBJ2-7, with D hard to call. The V end lost 5 bases, the J end lost 7 bases, and 15 bases lay between the germline ends. Germline V gene lookup returns CDR1 MNHEY and CDR2 SVGAGI. The CDR3 spans 13 residues. The CDR3 here is CASSLVGFGEQYF. The CDR3 DNA reads TGTGCCAGCAGTCTGGTAGGGTTTGGGGAGCAGTACTTC.

This chain uses TRBV19 with TRBJ1-2; D not resolved. Germline V gene data show CDR1 as LNHDA and CDR2 as SQIVND (reference sequence). The CDR3 is 15 amino acids. Trimming took 5 bases from V and 0 from J, leaving 13 bases between them. CDR3 bases: TGTGCCAGTAGTCTCTACAGTACGGCTAACTATGGCTACACCTTC. Translated, it gives CASSLYSTANYGYTF.

The chain recombines TRBV27 with TRBJ1-1; D unclear. V was clipped by 5 bases and J by 3 bases, with 13 bases between them. CDR1 is MNHEY, CDR2 SMNVEV, per germline (reference sequence). The CDR3 runs to 14 residues. The CDR3 nucleotides are TGTGCCAGCAGTCAGGATAGGGAAGACACTGAAGCTTTCTTT. This codes for CASSQDREDTEAFF.

This rearrangement joins TRBV16 to TRBJ1-5, with unresolved D. CDR1 and CDR2 (germline): KGHSY, FQNENV. The CDR3 runs to 13 residues. Trimming removed 2 bases from V and 7 bases from J, with 9 bases in between. The CDR3 region has the DNA TGTGCCAGCAGCCAAACGGATTTACAGCCCCAGCATTTT. It codes for CASSQTDLQPQHF.

This chain links TRBV5-1 with TRBJ2-7; 9 nucleotides match TRBD2. The CDR3 runs to 15 residues. Germline V gene lookup returns CDR1 SGHRS and CDR2 YFSETQ. The J segment lost 2 bases and the V segment lost 0 bases, leaving 3 bases of the junction unmatched. The CDR3 sequence is CASSLGAGGPYEQYF. The CDR3 DNA sequence: TGCGCCAGCAGCTTGGGGGCGGGAGGGCCCTACGAGCAGTACTTC.

The genes are TRBV12-3 or TRBV12-4 and TRBJ1-2; 7 bases line up with TRBD1. The CDR3 sequence is 13 residues long. The V gene end was trimmed by 1 base and the J gene end by 7 bases; junction bases not matched to a gene: 3. The CDR3 nucleotides are TGTGCCAGCAGTTTAGGACAGGGTTTTGGCTACACCTTC. Encoded protein: CASSLGQGFGYTF.

The chain links TRBV2 to TRBJ1-4, with 11 positions matching TRBD1. Germline V gene data show CDR1 as SNHLY and CDR2 as FYNNEI. CDR3 length equals 14 residues. With V trimmed by 6 bases and J by 13 bases, 10 bases remained unmatched. CDR3 sequence: CASSADRGLLRLFF. CDR3 DNA sequence: TGTGCCAGCAGCGCGGACAGGGGGCTACTGAGACTGTTTTTT. The complete variable domain, with remaining parts taken from reference TRBV2 and TRBJ1-4, reads EPEVTQTPSHQVTQMGQEVILRCVPISNHLYFYWYRQILGQKVEFLVSFYNNEISEKSEIFDDQFSVERPDGSNFTLKIRSTKLEDSAMYFCASSADRGLLRLFFGSGTQLSVL.

This clone was counted a few times. The V gene is TRBV21-1, the J gene TRBJ2-5; TRBD1 is the table's D call, not checked against the DNA. TRBV21-1 is a pseudogene locus. The CDR3 runs 14 residues. The CDR3 here is CASRGKWARETQYF. The CDR3 coding sequence is TGTGCCAGCAGGGGCAAGTGGGCCAGAGAGACCCAGTACTTC.

The sample holds a few counts of this clone. J is TRBJ2-1 and V is TRBV6-5; perhaps TRBD2 as D (6 bases). V lost 5 bases to trimming and J lost 4 bases, with 15 bases between them. The germline CDR1 and CDR2 sequences are MNHEY and SVGAGI. The length of the CDR3 is 15 residues. CDR3 sequence (DNA): TGTGCCAGCAGTCCGGGCGGGGAACATTACAATGAGCAGTTCTTC. It yields the protein CASSPGGEHYNEQFF.

This chain links TRBV10-3 with TRBJ1-2; D gene unclear. There are 13 residues in the CDR3. The ends were cut back, 7 bases at V and 3 bases at J, with 12 bases in the middle. Germline values: CDR1 ENHRY, CDR2 SYGVKD. Written as DNA, the CDR3 is TGTGCCATCACTAGGACTCCTCACTATGGCTACACCTTC. It codes for CAITRTPHYGYTF.

This sequence joins TRBV2 and TRBJ1-1; no definite D call. V gave up 3 bases and J gave up 11 bases, with 13 bases separating them. The length of the CDR3 is 12 residues. Germline V lookup: CDR1 SNHLY, CDR2 FYNNEI. CDR3 nucleotide sequence: TGTGCCAGCAGTGATGCAGGAGGGTCGGCTTTCTTT. Translating it yields CASSDAGGSAFF.

The chain links TRBV5-8 to TRBJ2-1, with D tentatively TRBD2 (6 bases). This CDR3 region has 14 residues. The germline V gene has CDR1 SGHTS and CDR2 YDEGEE. Trimming took 1 base from V and 5 from J, leaving 10 bases between them. This CDR3 is CASSLWGVDNEQFF. The CDR3 DNA sequence: TGTGCCAGCAGCTTGTGGGGGGTTGACAATGAGCAGTTCTTC.

The rearrangement links TRBV14 to TRBJ2-5, with TRBD2 identical over 11 bases. The ends lost 4 bases at V and 4 bases at J; junction bases unmatched: 11. The CDR3 covers 17 residues. Germline-derived CDR1 and CDR2 are SGHDN and FVKESK. The CDR3 region has the DNA TGTGCCAGCAGCCCACGACTAGCGGGGATAGGAGTAGAGACCCAGTACTTC. As protein: CASSPRLAGIGVETQYF.

The CDR3 here is CASSGEYNEQFF. The CDR3 coding sequence is TGTGCCAGCAGTGGGGAGTACAATGAGCAGTTCTTC. J is TRBJ2-1 and V is TRBV2, with a possible D match to TRBD2 (5 bases). Trimming shortened V by 4 bases and J by 4 bases, and 5 bases separated the two germline ends. The CDR3 loop spans 12 amino acids. Germline CDR1 SNHLY, CDR2 FYNNEI.

The chain uses TRBV7-9 and TRBJ1-1; D perhaps matches TRBD1 (6 bases). CDR3 length: 12 amino acids. Germline CDR1 and CDR2: SEHNR and FQNEAQ (reference sequence). V lost 1 base and J lost 6, with 6 bases in between. The chain's CDR3 is CASSLGTAEAFF. For the CDR3, the DNA is TGTGCCAGCAGCTTAGGGACAGCTGAAGCTTTCTTT.